This TCR beta chain is drawn from a study of T-cell memory formation after mild COVID-19. TCRdb itself ran the 5' RACE reads through MiXCR, one entry per CDR3 protein. The sample includes under 250,000 distinct CDR3 sequences, 15% of them seen just once. General observations from the study: Several responding clones turned up in pre-infection memory, indicating that cross-reactive memory may have taken part.

Trimming removed 2 bases from V and 4 bases from J, with 12 bases in between. Germline V gives CDR1 SGHRS, CDR2 YFSETQ. The CDR3 is made up of 14 amino acids. Turning to this clonotype: The antigen is not known.

This TCR came from an adult woman who had mild COVID-19 (a few samples of this study predate the infection). Cell type and time point are not known. Sequencing was done on a sample of PBMCs or a T cell subset sorted from them (not recorded which). J is TRBJ1-1 and V is TRBV5-1; maybe TRBD1 (6 bases). The CDR3 spells CASSFGGGGTEAFF. Here the CDR3 DNA reads TGCGCCAGCAGCTTTGGCGGAGGGGGCACTGAAGCTTTCTTT.